The TCR beta chain described here comes from a study of CD8 T cells in ankylosing spondylitis. The study's findings and limits: Previous work reported some of these motif variants in the synovial fluid and blood of reactive arthritis. Seemingly characteristic of ankylosing spondylitis blood was a TCR beta motif consisting of 7 or 8 highly homologous variants.

CDR3 length: 13 amino acids. The V gene lost 1 base and the J gene lost 6 bases, with 7 bases spanning the gap. Germline V gives CDR1 SGHRS, CDR2 YFSETQ. This clonotype was recorded at least ten times. The target antigen is unknown. Quantitative 5'-RACE was performed with molecular barcodes, and it yielded the TCR beta libraries. TCRdb redid the calling of the 5' RACE reads with MiXCR, one entry per CDR3 protein. The table includes 500,000 or so distinct CDR3 sequences, approximately 5.3% detected once. This clonotype was obtained from a male donor with ankylosing spondylitis. The material sequenced was blood, either unsorted or a sorted T cell fraction (not recorded which). The rearrangement uses TRBV5-1 and TRBJ1-4; D remains ambiguous. In DNA form, the CDR3 reads TGCGCCAGCAGCTTGACACGGGATGAAAAACTGTTTTTT. This sequence encodes CASSLTRDEKLFF.